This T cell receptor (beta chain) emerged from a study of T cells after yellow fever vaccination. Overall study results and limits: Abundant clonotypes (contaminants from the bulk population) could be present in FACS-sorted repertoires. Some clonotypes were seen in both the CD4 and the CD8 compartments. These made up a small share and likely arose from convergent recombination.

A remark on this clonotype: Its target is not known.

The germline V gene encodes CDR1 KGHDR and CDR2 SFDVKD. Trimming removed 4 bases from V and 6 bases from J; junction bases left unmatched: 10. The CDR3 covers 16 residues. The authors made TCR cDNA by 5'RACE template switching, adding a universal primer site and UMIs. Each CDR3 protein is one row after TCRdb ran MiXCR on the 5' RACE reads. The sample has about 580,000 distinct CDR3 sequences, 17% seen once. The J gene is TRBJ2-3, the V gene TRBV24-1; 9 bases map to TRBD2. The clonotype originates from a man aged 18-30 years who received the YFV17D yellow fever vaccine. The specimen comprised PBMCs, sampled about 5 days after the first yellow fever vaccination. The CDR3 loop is CATSDPSSGGEDTQYF. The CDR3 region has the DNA TGTGCCACCAGTGACCCAAGTAGCGGGGGCGAGGATACGCAGTATTTT.